What follows describes a single T cell receptor beta chain. Under the authors' procedure: Nucleated cell counts were estimated from reference gene primer amplification. Assay used: immunoSEQ multiplex PCR; TCRdb lists only in-frame clones, some missing. Clonal size and the V and J genes are those of that table, whereas D and trimming came from the DNA. The data hold 200,000 to 250,000 clones, with approximately 80% observed a single time. The sample is drawn from a study of blood T cell repertoires in COVID-19. Overall study: Specimens from acute and convalescent COVID-19 originated in the United States, Italy and Spain.

Trimming took 6 bases from V and 6 from J; bases not matched to a gene: 15. CDR1 is MNHEY, CDR2 SVGEGT, per germline. The CDR3 totals 17 residues. The receptor was derived from a woman aged 70-85 years with acute or convalescent COVID-19. Sequencing was carried out using peripheral blood. The rearrangement links TRBV6-2 or TRBV6-3 to TRBJ2-2; 8 bases agree with TRBD1. The CDR3 DNA sequence: TGTGCCAGCAGCCGCGATGCAGGGGGCATCTACGCCGGGGAGCTGTTTTTT. Translated: CASSRDAGGIYAGELFF.